This T cell receptor beta chain comes out of a study of cytomegalovirus exposure and HLA in healthy donors. This clone was seen more than once but under ten times. The CDR3 loop spans 16 amino acids. The germline V gene has CDR1 LGHNA and CDR2 YSLEER. The ends lost 5 bases at V and 5 bases at J; junction bases unmatched: 13. The PCR ran on 60 Vbeta and 13 Jbeta primers. TCRdb keeps only in-frame clones here, not all; method: immunoSEQ multiplex PCR. The table records 70,000 or so clones, 86% of them present only once. Sequenced: PBMCs. The chain joins TRBV4-3 to TRBJ2-7, with 9 bases aligning to TRBD1. This receptor was taken from a woman aged 25 to 45 in good health and CMV-seronegative. The CDR3 coding sequence is TGCGCCAGCAGCAGAACCAACAGGGGGCATTTCAACGAGCAGTACTTC. Translating it yields CASSRTNRGHFNEQYF.